The 27 T cell receptor beta chains below were found in one sample sequenced in a study of CD8 T cells in Susac syndrome. An input of roughly 0.5 to 1 ug of RNA was subjected to reverse transcription using random hexamers. TCRdb reprocessed the immunoSEQ multiplex PCR reads via MiXCR and lists one record per CDR3 protein. The sample lists more than 55,000 distinct CDR3 sequences, 95% occurring once. Sequenced material: CD8+ T cells from PBMCs. The origin of the receptors is a human donor in good health.

V is TRBV27 and J is TRBJ2-1; 8 nucleotides align to TRBD1. The V gene's germline CDR1 is MNHEY and CDR2 SMNVEV (reference sequence). This CDR3 is built from 15 residues. With 2 bases clipped from V and 5 bases from J, the junction kept 5 bases outside the gene matches. In DNA form, the CDR3 reads TGTGCCAGCAGTTTACTGGGACAGGCTAACAATGAGCAGTTCTTC. This sequence encodes CASSLLGQANNEQFF.

This sequence joins TRBV6-2 or TRBV6-3 and TRBJ2-1; D is ambiguous. Trimming removed 0 bases at V and 1 base at J, with 7 bases between. CDR3 length equals 15 residues. The germline gives CDR1 MNHEY, CDR2 SVGEGT. The CDR3 here is CASSYSFPSYNEQFF. The CDR3 bases are TGTGCCAGCAGTTACTCCTTTCCATCCTACAATGAGCAGTTCTTC.

This chain joins TRBV7-9 and TRBJ1-5; D not certain. This CDR3 is 13 amino acids long. The germline V gene has CDR1 SEHNR and CDR2 FQNEAQ (reference sequence). V gave up 2 bases and J gave up 8 bases, with 10 bases separating them. CDR3 loop: CASSLTRSEPQHF. CDR3 nucleotides: TGTGCCAGCAGCTTAACGCGGAGTGAGCCCCAGCATTTT.

This clonotype has just one count. The chain combines TRBV23-1 with TRBJ1-1, with D unresolved. TRBV23-1 is an open reading frame, and its role is uncertain. V lost 8 bases and J 0 bases, leaving 7 bases between the germline ends. The CDR3 sequence is 12 residues long. DNA for the CDR3: TGCGCCAGCCTGCCTATGAACACTGAAGCTTTCTTT. This codes for CASLPMNTEAFF.

V gene TRBV24-1 combines with J gene TRBJ2-5, with D possibly matching TRBD1 (6 bases). Germline assignment: CDR1 KGHDR and CDR2 SFDVKD. Trimming pared 5 bases from V and 5 bases from J, leaving 20 bases between. The CDR3 extends over 16 amino acids. The CDR3 is CATSALWDARGETQYF. For the CDR3, the DNA is TGTGCCACCAGTGCCCTCTGGGACGCTAGGGGGGAGACCCAGTACTTC.

V usage is TRBV4-3 and J usage is TRBJ2-5; D assignment may be TRBD1 or TRBD2 (5 bases each). From germline, CDR1 is LGHNA and CDR2 YSLEER. V was trimmed by 1 base and J by 3 bases, leaving 12 bases between them. The CDR3 runs 15 residues. The CDR3 nucleotides read TGCGCCAGCAGCCAAGTACGGATGGGGGAAGAGACCCAGTACTTC. Protein product: CASSQVRMGEETQYF.

The chain carries TRBV5-8 and TRBJ2-3; D remains unclear. Germline CDR1 reads SGHTS; CDR2 reads YDEGEE. The ends were cut back, 2 bases at V and 4 bases at J, with 2 bases in the middle. The CDR3 extends over 11 amino acids. Written as DNA, the CDR3 is TGTGCCAGCAGCTTCGCAGATACGCAGTATTTT. Amino acid sequence: CASSFADTQYF.

V usage is TRBV5-6 and J usage is TRBJ2-1; 12 bases align to TRBD1. The length of the CDR3 is 15 residues. V trimming: 3 bases; J trimming: 4 bases; junction bases outside the gene matches: 2. Germline V gene sequence: CDR1 SGHDT, CDR2 YYEEEE. CDR3 protein: CASSWDRGLYNEQFF. The CDR3 DNA reads TGTGCCAGCAGCTGGGACAGGGGGCTATACAATGAGCAGTTCTTC.

The chain has TRBV2 and TRBJ1-5; D gene unclear. Trimming shortened V by 10 bases and J by 7 bases, and 17 bases separated the two germline ends. CDR1 SNHLY and CDR2 FYNNEI come from the germline V gene. The CDR3 has 13 amino acids. CDR3 nucleotide sequence: TGTGCCAACTCCCAGGACCTGAACCAGCCCCAGCATTTT. Translating gives CANSQDLNQPQHF.

In its sample, this clonotype was seen once. The chain couples TRBV4-1 to TRBJ2-1; D is unclear. With 1 base removed from V and 0 bases from J, the gap between germline ends came to 4 bases. The CDR3 runs to 14 residues. Germline assignment: CDR1 MGHRA and CDR2 YSYEKL. The CDR3 spells CASSQVGSYNEQFF. In nucleotides, the CDR3 is TGCGCCAGCAGCCAAGTGGGCTCCTACAATGAGCAGTTCTTC.

Only a few counts were recorded for this clonotype. The chain joins TRBV5-1 to TRBJ2-3, with unresolved D. Per the germline V gene, CDR1 is SGHRS and CDR2 is YFSETQ. With 2 bases removed from V and 2 bases from J, the gap between germline ends came to 9 bases. CDR3 size: 14 residues. The chain's CDR3 is CASSFVSVTDTQYF. Written as DNA, the CDR3 is TGCGCCAGCAGCTTCGTTAGTGTCACAGATACGCAGTATTTT. The variable domain in full, with the rest retrieved from reference TRBV5-1 and TRBJ2-3, is KAGVTQTPRYLIKTRGQQVTLSCSPISGHRSVSWYQQTPGQGLQFLFEYFSETQRNKGNFPGRFSGRQFSNSRSEMNVSTLELGDSALYLCASSFVSVTDTQYFGPGTRLTVL.

This clonotype was found once. The gene calls are TRBV15 and TRBJ2-7; 12 positions match TRBD2. This CDR3 has 15 amino acids. J gave up 4 bases and V 3 bases, and 4 bases lay outside the gene matches. CDR1 LNHNV and CDR2 YYDKDF come from the germline V gene (reference sequence). DNA of the CDR3: TGTGCCACCAGCAGGCCTAGCGGGGGGGCTTACGAGCAGTACTTC. Its translation is CATSRPSGGAYEQYF.

The gene calls are TRBV5-1 and TRBJ2-5, with D possibly matching TRBD2 (6 bases). The CDR3 covers 14 residues. V was pared by 9 bases and J by 5 bases, with 20 bases between. Per germline, CDR1 SGHRS and CDR2 YFSETQ. The DNA for the CDR3 is TGCGCCATTGCCGAATTCGGGGGAGCGGAGACCCAGTACTTC. This translates into CAIAEFGGAETQYF.

This rearrangement joins TRBV15 to TRBJ2-3; the match to TRBD2 covers 8 bases. V was pared by 5 bases and J by 2 bases, with 9 bases of the junction left unmatched. Germline CDR1 and CDR2: LNHNV and YYDKDF (reference sequence). The CDR3 extends over 16 amino acids. CDR3 residues: CATSPERRGATDTQYF. For the CDR3, the DNA is TGTGCCACCAGCCCAGAGCGGCGGGGGGCCACAGATACGCAGTATTTT.

The gene calls are TRBV7-3 and TRBJ2-3; D is perhaps TRBD2 (7 bases). CDR3 length: 14 amino acids. Germline CDR1 reads SGHTA; CDR2 reads FQGTGA. V was trimmed by 2 bases and J by 6 bases, leaving 12 bases between them. The CDR3 DNA follows: TGTGCCAGCAGCTTACGTGGGGGGGCCGATACGCAGTATTTT. It codes for CASSLRGGADTQYF. The full variable domain, with the rest looked up from reference TRBV7-3 and TRBJ2-3, is GAGVSQTPSNKVTEKGKYVELRCDPISGHTALYWYRQSLGQGPEFLIYFQGTGAADDSGLPNDRFFAVRPEGSVSTLKIQRTERGDSAVYLCASSLRGGADTQYFGPGTRLTVL.

The gene calls are TRBV4-1 and TRBJ2-2; unclear D gene. V was trimmed by 4 bases and J by 0 bases, leaving 9 bases between them. The CDR3 loop spans 15 amino acids. Germline CDR1 MGHRA, CDR2 YSYEKL. The CDR3 DNA sequence: TGCGCCAGCAGCCCGCGAGACTCGAACACCGGGGAGCTGTTTTTT. Amino acid sequence: CASSPRDSNTGELFF.

The chain joins TRBV12-3 or TRBV12-4 to TRBJ2-5; D uncertain. Trimming stripped 0 bases from V and 5 bases from J, with 13 bases between. CDR3 length: 15 residues. CDR3 region: CASSLARSARETQYF. The CDR3 nucleotides read TGTGCCAGCAGTTTAGCGAGGTCAGCTAGGGAGACCCAGTACTTC.

The chain employs TRBV9 and TRBJ1-3; 10 nucleotides match TRBD1. This CDR3 has 15 residues. Germline V gene sequence: CDR1 SGDLS, CDR2 YYNGEE. The junction had 5 bases not matched to a gene; V was cut back by 4 bases and J by 4 bases. The CDR3: CASSPGQGEGNTIYF. CDR3 in DNA: TGTGCCAGCAGCCCCGGACAGGGGGAAGGAAACACCATATATTTT.

This clonotype was counted a single time. The CDR3: CASSFDRGDYEQYF. The CDR3 DNA is TGTGCCAGCAGTTTCGACAGGGGGGACTACGAGCAGTACTTC. The chain joins TRBV6-5 to TRBJ2-7, with 9 positions matching TRBD1. The CDR3 extends over 14 amino acids. Germline V gene sequence: CDR1 MNHEY, CDR2 SVGAGI. V lost 4 bases, J lost 3 bases, and 4 bases stayed unmatched.

The chain has TRBV14 and TRBJ2-5; 8 nucleotides line up with TRBD2. Germline CDR1 reads SGHDN; CDR2 reads FVKESK. The CDR3 has 16 amino acids. V shed 4 bases, J shed 3 bases, and the junction held 10 bases outside the gene matches. The CDR3 region is CASSPIGGVGEETQYF. Here the CDR3 DNA reads TGTGCCAGCAGCCCCATCGGGGGGGTAGGCGAAGAGACCCAGTACTTC.

The V gene is TRBV4-1, the J gene TRBJ2-3; 7 bases fit TRBD2. CDR1 and CDR2 (germline): MGHRA, YSYEKL. The ends lost 0 bases at V and 5 bases at J; junction bases unmatched: 5. The CDR3 loop spans 15 amino acids. CDR3 nucleotides: TGCGCCAGCAGCCAAGATTTTCCGGGAGGAGATACGCAGTATTTT. This encodes CASSQDFPGGDTQYF.

The chain is built from TRBV2 and TRBJ1-5, with 8 bases lining up with TRBD1. The CDR3 runs to 14 residues. V lost 6 bases, J lost 4 bases, and 5 bases stayed unmatched. Germline lookup yields CDR1 SNHLY and CDR2 FYNNEI. In DNA form, the CDR3 reads TGTGCCAGCAGCCTGGACAGGGCGAATCAGCCCCAGCATTTT. Amino acids: CASSLDRANQPQHF.

The chain couples TRBV5-1 to TRBJ1-1, with 7 nucleotides matching TRBD1. This CDR3 has 17 amino acids. The V gene end was trimmed by 5 bases and the J gene end by 0 bases; junction bases not matched to a gene: 13. Per the germline V gene, CDR1 is SGHRS and CDR2 is YFSETQ. DNA for the CDR3: TGCGCCAGCAGTTTAAGGGGGCCCAAGACCTTGAACACTGAAGCTTTCTTT. This translates into CASSLRGPKTLNTEAFF.

The rearrangement joins TRBV6-2 or TRBV6-3 to TRBJ2-7; maybe TRBD2 (6 bases). The CDR3 contains 11 residues. V gave up 5 bases and J gave up 6 bases, with 8 bases separating them. The germline V gene encodes CDR1 MNHEY and CDR2 SVGEGT. CDR3 in DNA: TGTGCCAGCAGTCCGGGGGTCGAGCAGTACGTC. This sequence encodes CASSPGVEQYV.

This sequence joins TRBV28 and TRBJ1-6; unclear D gene. Trimming cost V 3 bases and J 10 bases, with 16 bases left between them. Germline V lookup: CDR1 MDHEN, CDR2 SYDVKM. There are 15 residues in the CDR3. The DNA for the CDR3 is TGTGCCAGCAGTTTGGGTCCGGGAGTAGGGTCACCCCTCCACTTT. Translated: CASSLGPGVGSPLHF. Full variable domain (missing parts from reference TRBV28 and TRBJ1-6): DVKVTQSSRYLVKRTGEKVFLECVQDMDHENMFWYRQDPGLGLRLIYFSYDVKMKEKGDIPEGYSVSREKKERFSLILESASTNQTSMYLCASSLGPGVGSPLHFGNGTRLTVT.

This clonotype was found once. The V and J genes are TRBV10-3 and TRBJ2-3; 13 positions agree with TRBD2. CDR3 size: 15 residues. Trimming cost V 7 bases and J 3 bases; bases outside gene matches: 4. CDR1 and CDR2 (germline): ENHRY, SYGVKD. The CDR3 loop reads CAITETSGGTDTQYF. For the CDR3, the DNA is TGTGCCATCACCGAGACTAGCGGGGGGACAGATACGCAGTATTTT.

The V and J genes are TRBV6-6 and TRBJ2-7; a possible D gene is TRBD1 (5 bases). The CDR3 is 12 residues long. Looked up from germline, CDR1 is MNHNY and CDR2 is SVGAGI (reference sequence). V was pared by 6 bases and J by 6 bases, with 12 bases between. The CDR3, as DNA: TGTGCCAGCAGAGAAGGGGCCTTCGAGCAGTACGTC. Its translation is CASREGAFEQYV.